Listed below are T cell receptor beta chains from one sample, sequenced in a study of cytomegalovirus exposure and HLA in healthy donors. Libraries were prepared by immunoSEQ multiplex PCR; TCRdb keeps only in-frame clonotypes and omits some of them. The table includes about 190,000 clones, around 86% detected once. What was sequenced was PBMCs. The receptors were gathered from a man aged 35 to 55 in good health and CMV-seropositive. The CDR3 runs from the conserved cysteine through the conserved F or W. A D gene is named only where the DNA matches it firmly. Only part of the rows carry a size: once, few, many, or a class if the clone is expanded.

size | J | V | D | DNA | CDR3
NA | TRBJ2-7 | TRBV10-2 | NA | TGCGCCAGCAGTAATTCAGCGACCTACGAGCAGTACTTC | CASSNSATYEQYF
NA | TRBJ1-5 | TRBV7-2 | TRBD1 | TGTGCCAGCAGCTTATTGGGCTCAGGGGGCACCCAGCATTTT | CASSLLGSGGTQHF
once | TRBJ1-6 | TRBV25-1 | NA | TGTGCCAGCAGTGAAAGCGGGCAGCCCAATTCACCCCTCCACTTT | CASSESGQPNSPLHF
NA | TRBJ2-3 | TRBV28 | TRBD2 | TGTGCCAGCAGTTTATGGGAAGCGGGGGGGGGTACAGATACGCAGTATTTT | CASSLWEAGGGTDTQYF
NA | TRBJ2-3 | TRBV9 | NA | TGTGCCAGCAGCCTCTTAGGTTGGAGTGACACAGATACGCAGTATTTT | CASSLLGWSDTDTQYF
NA | TRBJ1-1 | TRBV6-6 | NA | TGTGCCAGCATCCCCTTCACAGGGACTAAAGCTTTCTTT | CASIPFTGTKAFF
NA | TRBJ2-7 | TRBV14 | TRBD2 | TGTGCCAGCAGGCCTAGCGGACGCTCCTACGAGCAGTACTTC | CASRPSGRSYEQYF
NA | TRBJ1-6 | TRBV28 | NA | TGTGCCAGCAGTCCGGAGAGAGATTCACCCCTCCACTTT | CASSPERDSPLHF
NA | TRBJ1-1 | TRBV28 | TRBD1 | TGTGCCAGCAGTTTGGGGACAGGGGTCATGAACACTGAAGCTTTCTTT | CASSLGTGVMNTEAFF
NA | TRBJ1-6 | TRBV4-1 | TRBD1 | TGCGCCAGCAGCCTGAGCCCCGGGACAGATAATTCACCCCTCCACTTT | CASSLSPGTDNSPLHF
NA | TRBJ2-2 | TRBV7-3 | TRBD2 | TGTGCCAGCAGCTCTGGGGGGGTAAACACCGGGGAGCTGTTTTTT | CASSSGGVNTGELFF
NA | TRBJ2-7 | TRBV7-2 | NA | TGTGCCAGCAGCCCACAAGCGACGAGGGGGGAGCAGTACTTC | CASSPQATRGEQYF
NA | TRBJ2-7 | TRBV7-9 | TRBD2 | TGTGCCAGCAGCTTAGTGGGGGAGGGATGGTCGGACGAGCAGTACTTC | CASSLVGEGWSDEQYF
NA | TRBJ2-7 | TRBV11-3 | NA | TGTGCCAGCAGCTTAGGGCCGACAATGGAGCAGTACTTC | CASSLGPTMEQYF
NA | TRBJ2-7 | TRBV7-2 | NA | TGTGCCAGCAGCTACCCCGACTTTTACGAGCAGTACTTC | CASSYPDFYEQYF
NA | TRBJ1-5 | TRBV6-4 | NA | TGTGCCAGCTTCGGCAGGTCTCGCAATCAGCCCCAGCATTTT | CASFGRSRNQPQHF
NA | TRBJ1-1 | TRBV18 | NA | TGTGCCAGCTCACCATCCCCGAGACAGGCTGAAGCTTTCTTT | CASSPSPRQAEAFF
few | TRBJ2-1 | TRBV6-5 | TRBD1 | TGTGCCAGCAGTTATCGGCCAGGGGGTGAGCAGTTCTTC | CASSYRPGGEQFF
once | TRBJ1-1 | TRBV29-1 | NA | TGCAGCGCCGACATAGGACAGACTATGAACACTGAAGCTTTCTTT | CSADIGQTMNTEAFF
once | TRBJ1-4 | TRBV9 | TRBD1 | TGTGCCAGCAGCGTCCAGGGGGCAACTAATGAAAAACTGTTTTTT | CASSVQGATNEKLFF
NA | TRBJ1-2 | TRBV6-5 | NA | TGTGCCAGCAGCCTGGACAAATTAGTGGGCCTTGGCTACACCTTC | CASSLDKLVGLGYTF
few | TRBJ1-2 | TRBV12-1 | NA | TGTGCCAGCAGCCAGGGGACCGACTCCCGAGGCTACACCTTC | CASSQGTDSRGYTF
NA | TRBJ2-3 | TRBV19 | TRBD2 | TGTGCCAGTAGTACGCGCGAGGGAGGGGCAGATACGCAGTATTTT | CASSTREGGADTQYF
NA | TRBJ1-1 | TRBV5-5 | NA | TGTGCCAGCAGCTTCATGGGAGATTCTGGTGAAGCTTTCTTT | CASSFMGDSGEAFF
NA | TRBJ1-2 | TRBV5-1 | NA | TGCGCCAGCAGCTTGTTTCCGACAGGAGCCGAGGGCTACACCTTC | CASSLFPTGAEGYTF
NA | TRBJ2-3 | TRBV7-7 | TRBD2 | TGTGCTAGCAGCTTAGGACTAGCGGGCACAGATACGCAGTATTTT | CASSLGLAGTDTQYF
NA | TRBJ2-1 | TRBV7-2 | TRBD2 | TGTGCCACTTCCGGGGGGAACTCCTACAATGAGCAGTTCTTC | CATSGGNSYNEQFF
NA | TRBJ1-2 | TRBV4-3 | NA | TGCGCCAGCAGCCAAGACAGTCTAGCTAACTATGGCTACACCTTC | CASSQDSLANYGYTF
NA | TRBJ1-5 | TRBV7-9 | NA | TGTGCCAGCAGCTTGTTTAGGGGGGGACAAGACTATCAGCCCCAGCATTTT | CASSLFRGGQDYQPQHF
once | TRBJ2-3 | TRBV15 | TRBD2 | TGTGCCTCCAGGGAGGGACTCACAGATACGCAGTATTTT | CASREGLTDTQYF
NA | TRBJ2-2 | TRBV9 | TRBD1 | TGTGCCAGCAGCGGGGGGGTCTCAGGGGGCGCCGACGGGGAGCTGTTTTTT | CASSGGVSGGADGELFF
NA | TRBJ1-6 | TRBV19 | TRBD1 | TGTGCCAGTAGTATCCGGGACAGGGGTGGTTCACCCCTCCACTTT | CASSIRDRGGSPLHF
NA | TRBJ2-2 | TRBV10-2 | NA | TGCGCCAGCCGTAAGAACACCGGGGAGCTGTTTTTT | CASRKNTGELFF
once | TRBJ1-6 | TRBV19 | NA | TGTGCCAGTAACCCCACGGGGGGCGAAGGTTCACCCCTCCACTTT | CASNPTGGEGSPLHF
NA | TRBJ1-4 | TRBV5-1 | NA | TGCGCCAGCAGTGACGGGAGTCCGCATGAAAAACTGTTTTTT | CASSDGSPHEKLFF
NA | TRBJ2-2 | TRBV6-1 | TRBD2 | TGTGCCAGCAGTGAACGGAGACTAGCGGGGGGCGCCGGGGAGCTGTTTTTT | CASSERRLAGGAGELFF
NA | TRBJ2-3 | TRBV11-2 | TRBD1 | TGTGCCAGCAGCGCCCTAGGGGGCAGTCAAACAGATACGCAGTATTTT | CASSALGGSQTDTQYF
NA | TRBJ2-1 | TRBV29-1 | NA | TGCAGCGTTACAGGGTCCTCCTCTTCCTACAATGAGCAGTTCTTC | CSVTGSSSSYNEQFF
few | TRBJ1-1 | TRBV5-1 | NA | TGCGCCAGCAGCTTGGGGACCTTCCGGGATTACACTGAAGCTTTCTTT | CASSLGTFRDYTEAFF
once | TRBJ2-1 | TRBV7-9 | NA | TGTGCCAGCGACGTGGGGCAGGCGGCGGGGAATGAGCAGTTCTTC | CASDVGQAAGNEQFF
few | TRBJ2-1 | TRBV6-5 | TRBD1 | TGTGCCAGCAGGTCTACAGGGGGCGGATACAATGAGCAGTTCTTC | CASRSTGGGYNEQFF